These 16 T cell receptor beta chains were sequenced from one sample in a study of blood T cell repertoires in COVID-19. Data came from immunoSEQ multiplex PCR; TCRdb stores just in-frame clones and leaves some out. Of around 110,000 clones listed, 90% are singletons. Sequenced sample: peripheral blood. These receptors originate from a human donor with active COVID-19. The donor label of this sample is uncertain.

The genes are TRBV4-3 and TRBJ2-2, with D possibly being TRBD1 (5 bases). CDR1 is LGHNA, CDR2 YSLEER, per germline. V was clipped by 0 bases and J by 6 bases, with 14 bases between them. The CDR3 runs to 16 residues. The CDR3 DNA is TGCGCCAGCAGCCAAGAAGACGGCAGGGCTGCCGGGGAGCTGTTTTTT. Translation gives CASSQEDGRAAGELFF.

This chain uses TRBV29-1 with TRBJ1-2, with 8 bases identical to TRBD1. The CDR3 is 14 residues long. V lost 2 bases and J lost 3; bases outside the gene matches: 5. The germline CDR1 and CDR2 sequences are SQVTM and ANQGSEA. The CDR3 here is CSVEMRQGHYGYTF. CDR3 nucleotides: TGCAGCGTTGAAATGAGACAGGGGCACTATGGCTACACCTTC.

This rearrangement joins TRBV5-4 to TRBJ2-2; 8 bases agree with TRBD1. Germline V gene sequence: CDR1 SGHNT, CDR2 YYREEE (reference sequence). CDR3 length: 16 amino acids. J was trimmed by 5 bases and V by 4 bases; bases with no gene match: 10. CDR3 nucleotides: TGTGCCAGCAGCAAGTACCAGGGGGCAGGGACCGGGGAGCTGTTTTTT. As protein: CASSKYQGAGTGELFF. Together with reference TRBV5-4 and TRBJ2-2, the CDR3 gives the full variable domain: ETGVTQSPTHLIKTRGQQVTLRCSSQSGHNTVSWYQQALGQGPQFIFQYYREEENGRGNFPPRFSGLQFPNYSSELNVNALELDDSALYLCASSKYQGAGTGELFFGEGSRLTVL.

The rearrangement links TRBV11-3 to TRBJ2-1, with a tentative D call TRBD1 (5 bases). This CDR3 is built from 13 residues. Germline V lookup: CDR1 SGHNT, CDR2 YENEEA. Trimming shortened V by 5 bases and J by 6 bases, and 11 bases separated the two germline ends. DNA for the CDR3: TGTGCCAGCAGCCAGCAGGGTTCCAATGAGCAGTTCTTC. As protein: CASSQQGSNEQFF.

The chain links TRBV7-2 to TRBJ2-1; TRBD2 matches 8 bases. Germline V gene sequence: CDR1 SGHTA, CDR2 FQGNSA. Germline trimming cut 5 bases from V and 9 bases from J; bases unmatched to any gene: 3. The CDR3 contains 12 residues. The CDR3: CASSTRGGEQFF. The CDR3 coding sequence is TGTGCCAGCAGCACCCGGGGGGGTGAGCAGTTCTTC.

DNA of the CDR3: TGTGCCAGCAGTGAAACCCAGACCGGGACAGGGACCGGGGAGCTGTTTTTT. It codes for CASSETQTGTGTGELFF. J is TRBJ2-2 and V is TRBV25-1; TRBD1 matches at 9 bases. Germline V gene data show CDR1 as MGHDK and CDR2 as SYGVNS. The V and J ends lost 2 bases and 5 bases, in that order; junction bases with no gene match: 9. This CDR3 has 17 residues.

The chain is built from TRBV7-2 and TRBJ1-1; TRBD1 aligns across 10 bases. CDR3 length: 18 amino acids. V dropped 5 bases and J dropped 3; count of bases not matched to a gene: 15. The V gene's germline CDR1 is SGHTA and CDR2 FQGNSA. The CDR3 bases are TGTGCCAGCAGCCCGCGGACAGGGGGTTTTTCTAGTTACACTGAAGCTTTCTTT. Translating gives CASSPRTGGFSSYTEAFF.

J is TRBJ1-5 and V is TRBV6-2 or TRBV6-3, with TRBD1 as a possible D gene (6 bases). The CDR3 contains 17 residues. V was pared by 2 bases and J by 3 bases, with 17 bases between. Germline values: CDR1 MNHEY, CDR2 SVGEGT. CDR3 in DNA: TGTGCCAGCAGTTACGTGATCTTAGGACAGAACAATCAGCCCCAGCATTTT. This codes for CASSYVILGQNNQPQHF.

The chain uses TRBV19 and TRBJ2-5; D unresolved. Trimming took off 6 bases at V and 0 bases at J, with 5 bases between the two ends. Germline V lookup: CDR1 LNHDA, CDR2 SQIVND (reference sequence). The CDR3 extends over 12 amino acids. In DNA form, the CDR3 reads TGTGCCAGTAGCCGGTACCAAGAGACCCAGTACTTC. It codes for CASSRYQETQYF. Full variable domain (outside the CDR3, taken from reference TRBV19 and TRBJ2-5): DGGITQSPKYLFRKEGQNVTLSCEQNLNHDAMYWYRQDPGQGLRLIYYSQIVNDFQKGDIAEGYSVSREKKESFPLTVTSAQKNPTAFYLCASSRYQETQYFGPGTRLLVL.

The rearrangement joins TRBV6-2 or TRBV6-3 to TRBJ2-3; 9 nucleotides align to TRBD2. Germline trimming cut 1 base from V and 4 bases from J; bases unmatched to any gene: 6. The germline CDR1 and CDR2 sequences are MNHEY and SVGEGT. The CDR3 covers 16 residues. The CDR3 sequence: CASSYLGLAGADTQYF. The CDR3 nucleotides are TGTGCCAGCAGTTACTTGGGACTAGCTGGCGCAGATACGCAGTATTTT.

This clone appeared once. The chain carries TRBV9 and TRBJ1-4; the match to TRBD1 covers 10 bases. CDR3 length: 14 amino acids. With 4 bases clipped from V and 6 bases from J, the junction kept 3 bases outside the gene matches. Germline lookup yields CDR1 SGDLS and CDR2 YYNGEE. The CDR3 DNA sequence: TGTGCCAGCAGCTCGGGACAGGGGTATGAAAAACTGTTTTTT. Encoded protein: CASSSGQGYEKLFF.

The genes are TRBV4-1 and TRBJ2-3, with TRBD2 identical over 7 bases. Germline CDR1 MGHRA, CDR2 YSYEKL. This CDR3 is 15 amino acids long. The V segment lost 6 bases and the J segment 2 bases; nucleotides outside the gene matches: 8. The chain's CDR3 is CASRFQRGSTDTQYF. CDR3 bases: TGCGCCAGCAGGTTCCAGCGGGGTTCCACAGATACGCAGTATTTT.

The chain carries TRBV28 and TRBJ2-7; 8 nucleotides line up with TRBD2. Germline loops: CDR1 MDHEN, CDR2 SYDVKM. This CDR3 comprises 15 residues. The V segment lost 4 bases and the J segment 0 bases; nucleotides outside the gene matches: 5. In nucleotides, the CDR3 is TGTGCCAGCAGTTACCCCCTAGCGGGCTCCTACGAGCAGTACTTC. Translated: CASSYPLAGSYEQYF. Full variable domain (rest looked up from reference TRBV28 and TRBJ2-7): DVKVTQSSRYLVKRTGEKVFLECVQDMDHENMFWYRQDPGLGLRLIYFSYDVKMKEKGDIPEGYSVSREKKERFSLILESASTNQTSMYLCASSYPLAGSYEQYFGPGTRLTVT.

This chain joins TRBV12-5 and TRBJ2-5; D might be TRBD2 (7 bases). There are 16 residues in the CDR3. In germline, CDR1 is LGHNT, CDR2 FRNRAP. The V end lost 5 bases, the J end lost 1 base, and 17 bases lay between the germline ends. CDR3 sequence reads: CASGLLRGDIQETQYF. In DNA form, the CDR3 reads TGTGCTAGTGGTCTCTTACGGGGGGACATCCAAGAGACCCAGTACTTC.

The J gene is TRBJ2-3, the V gene TRBV7-9; TRBD2 matches 13 bases. The junction had 13 bases not matched to a gene; V was cut back by 6 bases and J by 4 bases. Germline CDR1 reads SEHNR; CDR2 reads FQNEAQ (reference sequence). The CDR3 loop spans 18 amino acids. CDR3: CASRSTSGGFPGADTQYF. The CDR3 region has the DNA TGTGCCAGCAGATCGACTAGCGGGGGGTTCCCTGGGGCAGATACGCAGTATTTT.

The gene calls are TRBV24-1 and TRBJ2-1; TRBD2 agrees at 8 bases. CDR1 KGHDR and CDR2 SFDVKD come from the germline V gene. The ends lost 3 bases at V and 1 base at J; junction bases unmatched: 13. The CDR3 covers 19 residues. The CDR3 DNA follows: TGTGCCACCAGTGATCCGCGAGGGGAGCGGGGGCGATCCTACAATGAGCAGTTCTTC. As protein: CATSDPRGERGRSYNEQFF.